The T cell receptor beta chain under discussion was sequenced for a study of blood T cell repertoires in COVID-19. Study-wide background: PBMCs, B-cell-depleted T cells, or T cells provided the cDNA or gDNA that made up the material.

In the original workflow: Estimated nucleated cell counts came from reference gene primer amplification. The assay was immunoSEQ multiplex PCR, and TCRdb's table has in-frame clones only and misses some. V, J and clone size were drawn from that table, and D and trimming were deduced from the DNA. The sample has about 93,000 clones, approximately 88% seen once. This CDR3 is built from 14 residues. Trimming took 5 bases from V and 3 from J; bases not matched to a gene: 6. CDR1 is SGHAT, CDR2 FQNNGV, per germline. Followed longitudinally, the Seattle patients had been enrolled during active infection. V is TRBV11-2 and J is TRBJ1-1; TRBD1 agrees at 7 bases. Sequenced input: peripheral blood. The TCR sequence derives from a man between 60 and 75 years old with COVID-19, enrolled during active disease. As DNA, the CDR3 is TGTGCCAGCAGCAGGGACAGAGAAGACACTGAAGCTTTCTTT. This gives the protein CASSRDREDTEAFF. The full variable domain, its missing parts supplied by reference TRBV11-2 and TRBJ1-1, is EAGVAQSPRYKIIEKRQSVAFWCNPISGHATLYWYQQILGQGPKLLIQFQNNGVVDDSQLPKDRFSAERLKGVDSTLKIQPAKLEDSAVYLCASSRDREDTEAFFGQGTRLTVV.